This T cell receptor (beta chain) was obtained from a study of graft-versus-host responses after intestinal transplantation. As for the study in general: Each transplant was multivisceral, liver-intestinal, or isolated intestinal. Regarding the study as a whole: Across patients carrying graft-donor T cell macrochimerism, allografts held high graft-versus-host to host-versus-graft clonal ratios. Analysis identified GvH clones in recipient marrow, with some appearing first in ileum or blood.

Details on this clone: Its antigen is unidentified.

Method: immunoSEQ multiplex PCR; TCRdb's copy keeps in-frame clones and lacks some. The repertoire holds over 70,000 clones, with 94% as singletons. The V end lost 4 bases, the J end lost 5 bases, and 18 bases lay between the germline ends. CDR3 length equals 16 residues. Germline CDR1 is MDHEN and CDR2 is SYDVKM. V is TRBV28 and J is TRBJ2-1; tentatively, D is TRBD2 (6 bases). The clonotype was recovered from a human donor who received an intestinal transplant. The specimen was unstimulated CD8+ T cells sorted from spleen or lymph node cells, collected before intestinal transplant. CDR3 in DNA: TGTGCCAGCAGTTCCATTGACCCGGGACTTAACAATGAGCAGTTCTTC. It translates to CASSSIDPGLNNEQFF.